Sequencing of this T cell receptor (beta chain) was carried out in a study of technical replicates of blood from four donors. Unmatched junction bases numbered 3, after V lost 5 bases and J lost 2 bases. Per the germline V gene, CDR1 is SGHNT and CDR2 is YYREEE (reference sequence). The CDR3 sequence is 15 residues long. Assay used: immunoSEQ multiplex PCR; TCRdb lists only in-frame clones, some missing. The sample shows 95,000 to 100,000 clones, approximately 94% of them seen only once. The sample comprised T cells isolated from PBMCs. The sequence derives from a human donor in good health. V usage is TRBV5-4 and J usage is TRBJ2-2; 10 positions agree with TRBD2. The CDR3 protein is CASSLLAGNTGELFF. The CDR3 coding sequence is TGTGCCAGCAGTTTACTAGCGGGAAACACCGGGGAGCTGTTTTTT.